These 18 T cell receptor beta chains came from one sample sequenced in a study of T cell repertoires in cytomegalovirus infection. TCRdb processed the reads anew with MiXCR; each CDR3 protein has one entry. The data show hundreds of thousands of distinct CDR3 sequences, with approximately 31% seen just once and about an eighth held by the top ten. The antigens of these receptors remain unknown. Sequencing used cultured CD8+ T cells from PBMCs, obtained from culture after CMV antigen stimulation. The source of these receptors is a human donor in good health (CMV status not recorded). Some clones in this sample may be carry-over from other donors' samples.

V usage is TRBV7-8 and J usage is TRBJ2-1; 10 positions match TRBD2. With 5 bases clipped from V and 4 bases from J, the junction kept 8 bases outside the gene matches. The CDR3 extends over 16 amino acids. CDR1 is SGHVS, CDR2 FQNEAQ, per germline. CDR3 DNA: TGTGCCAGCAGCCCCCTGCTAGCGGGGGTTTACAATGAGCAGTTCTTC. This encodes CASSPLLAGVYNEQFF.

The chain uses TRBV7-6 and TRBJ1-2, with D possibly matching TRBD1 (5 bases). The CDR3 extends over 13 amino acids. V lost 5 bases and J 6 bases, leaving 13 bases between the germline ends. The germline CDR1 and CDR2 sequences are SGHVS and FNYEAQ. The CDR3 DNA reads TGTGCCAGCAGCGCGACGCTCAGGGATGGCTACACCTTC. This sequence encodes CASSATLRDGYTF. Filled out from reference TRBV7-6 and TRBJ1-2, the complete variable domain reads GAGVSQSPRYKVTKRGQDVALRCDPISGHVSLYWYRQALGQGPEFLTYFNYEAQQDKSGLPNDRFSAERPEGSISTLTIQRTEQRDSAMYRCASSATLRDGYTFGSGTRLTVV.

In this sample, this clonotype turned up many times. The CDR3 DNA reads as TGTGCCAGCAGTAACGCGTTCGGGGAGCCCCACGAGCAGTACTTC. This codes for CASSNAFGEPHEQYF. The chain recombines TRBV7-2 with TRBJ2-7; D possibly corresponds to TRBD2 (5 bases). Trimming pared 6 bases from V and 5 bases from J, leaving 20 bases between. The CDR3 loop spans 15 amino acids. Germline V gene sequence: CDR1 SGHTA, CDR2 FQGNSA.

This clonotype has just a few counts. The chain recombines TRBV10-3 with TRBJ1-2; tentatively, D is TRBD1 (5 bases). The germline V gene encodes CDR1 ENHRY and CDR2 SYGVKD. This CDR3 contains 12 residues. V lost 8 bases to trimming and J lost 4 bases, with 11 bases between them. This chain's CDR3 is CAILSGGYGYTF. Written as DNA, the CDR3 is TGTGCCATCCTGTCTGGGGGCTATGGCTACACCTTC.

Only a few counts were recorded for this clonotype. The CDR3, as DNA: TGTGCCAGTTCTGGACAGGGGTTCTACGAGCAGTACGTC. This gives the protein CASSGQGFYEQYV. The chain uses TRBV6-1 and TRBJ2-7; the match to TRBD1 covers 9 bases. Germline V CDR1 and CDR2: MNHNS, SASEGT. The CDR3 extends over 13 amino acids. With 9 bases clipped from V and 3 bases from J, the junction kept 6 bases outside the gene matches.

The CDR3 sequence is CASSLVQQAGELFF. The CDR3 nucleotides are TGCGCCAGCAGCTTGGTACAGCAAGCCGGGGAGCTGTTTTTT. This chain links TRBV5-1 with TRBJ2-2; D not resolved. Per the germline V gene, CDR1 is SGHRS and CDR2 is YFSETQ. Trimming took 0 bases from V and 6 from J, leaving 9 bases between them. This CDR3 contains 14 residues.

CDR3 loop: CASTWGTGELFF. CDR3 nucleotides: TGTGCCAGCACCTGGGGTACCGGGGAGCTGTTTTTT. The chain recombines TRBV7-8 with TRBJ2-2; D gene unclear. There are 12 residues in the CDR3. The germline CDR1 and CDR2 sequences are SGHVS and FQNEAQ. The V gene lost 7 bases and the J gene lost 5 bases, with 8 bases spanning the gap.

This clonotype has just a few counts. The gene calls are TRBV5-1 and TRBJ2-5; 12 bases fit TRBD2. Germline V lookup: CDR1 SGHRS, CDR2 YFSETQ. This CDR3 contains 17 residues. The V segment lost 0 bases and the J segment 1 base; nucleotides outside the gene matches: 4. CDR3 sequence: CASSLGPGLAGQETQYF. CDR3 in DNA: TGCGCCAGCAGCTTGGGCCCGGGACTAGCGGGCCAAGAGACCCAGTACTTC.

The chain carries TRBV14 and TRBJ2-5; D tentatively reads TRBD1 or TRBD2 (5 bases each). This CDR3 is built from 14 residues. V was clipped by 4 bases and J by 5 bases, with 14 bases between them. Per the germline V gene, CDR1 is SGHDN and CDR2 is FVKESK. The CDR3 DNA reads TGTGCCAGCAGCCCCCGAAGCAGGGAGGAGACCCAGTACTTC. Translation: CASSPRSREETQYF.

The genes are TRBV5-4 and TRBJ2-7; D may match TRBD1 or TRBD2 (5 bases each). This CDR3 contains 14 residues. Trimming cost V 4 bases and J 6 bases, with 17 bases left between them. Germline CDR1 reads SGHNT; CDR2 reads YYREEE (reference sequence). DNA of the CDR3: TGTGCCAGCAGCCTACCCCAGGCAGGGACCGAGCAGTACTTC. This codes for CASSLPQAGTEQYF.

This clonotype has just a few counts. This chain links TRBV20-1 with TRBJ2-5; D is possibly TRBD2 (7 bases). V lost 1 base, J lost 2 bases, and 20 bases lay in between. The CDR3 has 17 residues. Germline-derived CDR1 and CDR2 are DFQATT and SNEGSKA (reference sequence). Here the CDR3 reads CSARALGASGGQETQYF. In nucleotides, the CDR3 is TGCAGTGCTAGAGCCCTGGGGGCTAGCGGCGGACAAGAGACCCAGTACTTC.

The chain employs TRBV5-5 and TRBJ2-3; perhaps TRBD2 as D (5 bases). Trimming left V 4 bases short and J 0 bases short, with 12 bases between. The CDR3 loop spans 15 amino acids. Germline V CDR1 and CDR2: SGHKS, YYEKEE (reference sequence). The CDR3 sequence is CASSLISVSTDTQYF. CDR3 sequence (DNA): TGTGCCAGCAGCCTTATTAGCGTAAGCACAGATACGCAGTATTTT. Complete variable domain (other parts from reference TRBV5-5 and TRBJ2-3): DAGVTQSPTHLIKTRGQQVTLRCSPISGHKSVSWYQQVLGQGPQFIFQYYEKEERGRGNFPDRFSARQFPNYSSELNVNALLLGDSALYLCASSLISVSTDTQYFGPGTRLTVL.

As for this clonotype: With a much larger clone just one base away, this may be a read error. J is TRBJ2-2 and V is TRBV12-3 or TRBV12-4; D may be TRBD2 (5 bases). The CDR3 is 15 residues long. The CDR3 region is CANSFLLGNTGELFF. CDR3 bases: TGTGCCAACAGTTTCCTACTAGGGAACACCGGGGAGCTGTTTTTT.

V gene TRBV7-8 combines with J gene TRBJ2-5; 7 nucleotides line up with TRBD1. Trimming at V came to 3 bases and at J to 10 bases, leaving 14 bases not matched to a gene. This CDR3 region has 15 residues. Per the germline V gene, CDR1 is SGHVS and CDR2 is FQNEAQ. The CDR3 nucleotides are TGTGCCAGCAGCTTGCATCCGGGACAGCCGTGGGACCAGTACTTC. This sequence encodes CASSLHPGQPWDQYF.

The chain combines TRBV6-1 with TRBJ1-1; 9 nucleotides agree with TRBD1. CDR1 and CDR2 (germline): MNHNS, SASEGT. The CDR3 loop spans 14 amino acids. V was pared by 5 bases and J by 4 bases, with 5 bases of the junction left unmatched. CDR3 sequence: CASSLTGGPTEAFF. In nucleotides, the CDR3 is TGTGCCAGCAGTTTGACAGGGGGACCCACTGAAGCTTTCTTT.

A word on this clonotype: This may stem from a read error, because a much larger clone lies one nucleotide away. The V gene is TRBV7-8, the J gene TRBJ1-2; D is perhaps TRBD1 (5 bases). V was shortened by 5 bases and J by 4 bases, with 14 bases between the two germline ends. The CDR3 covers 14 residues. Germline V gene lookup returns CDR1 SGHVS and CDR2 FQNEAQ. CDR3 coding DNA: TGTGCCAGCAGCCCACGACGGAGGGGCTATGGCTACACCTTC. It encodes CASSPRRRGYGYTF.

This clonotype was seen ten or more times. V usage is TRBV6-5 and J usage is TRBJ1-6; D is unresolved. The CDR3 is made up of 15 amino acids. With 0 bases removed from V and 8 bases from J, the gap between germline ends came to 11 bases. Germline loops: CDR1 MNHEY, CDR2 SVGAGI. The CDR3, as DNA: TGTGCCAGCAGTTACTCGAACAGCTTTCATTCACCCCTCCACTTT. Protein sequence: CASSYSNSFHSPLHF.

This clonotype has a handful of counts. The genes are TRBV20-1 and TRBJ1-5; TRBD1 aligns across 7 bases. The CDR3 loop spans 14 amino acids. Trimming cost V 6 bases and J 2 bases; bases outside gene matches: 7. Germline values: CDR1 DFQATT, CDR2 SNEGSKA (reference sequence). CDR3 sequence reads: CSARSGQRNQPQHF. The DNA of the CDR3 is TGCAGTGCGAGATCGGGACAGCGCAATCAGCCCCAGCATTTT.